The clone carrying this TCR beta chain appeared a few times. Antigen: not known. The sample comes from a study of neurological immune-mediated disorders. About the research overall: Relapsing-remitting patients made up most of the roughly 35 multiple sclerosis patients, and secondary progressive patients made up 3. Findings and caveats of the study: Falling below healthy controls, multiple sclerosis showed the least TCR clonal expansion, while HTLV-1-associated myelopathy showed the most.

MiXCR, applied by TCRdb to the 5' RACE reads, yields one record per CDR3 protein. This sample has tens of thousands of distinct CDR3 sequences, with about 5.2% found just once. Sequenced: PBMCs. This TCR derives from a woman younger than 45 with multiple sclerosis.

CDR3 residues: CSADLRAGVSDTQYF. DNA for the CDR3: TGCAGTGCAGACCTTCGGGCGGGAGTGTCAGATACGCAGTATTTT. V is TRBV20-1 and J is TRBJ2-3; 7 positions agree with TRBD2. This CDR3 is built from 15 residues. Trimming took 6 bases from V and 4 from J; bases not matched to a gene: 13. CDR1 is DFQATT and CDR2 is SNEGSKA in the germline V gene (reference sequence).